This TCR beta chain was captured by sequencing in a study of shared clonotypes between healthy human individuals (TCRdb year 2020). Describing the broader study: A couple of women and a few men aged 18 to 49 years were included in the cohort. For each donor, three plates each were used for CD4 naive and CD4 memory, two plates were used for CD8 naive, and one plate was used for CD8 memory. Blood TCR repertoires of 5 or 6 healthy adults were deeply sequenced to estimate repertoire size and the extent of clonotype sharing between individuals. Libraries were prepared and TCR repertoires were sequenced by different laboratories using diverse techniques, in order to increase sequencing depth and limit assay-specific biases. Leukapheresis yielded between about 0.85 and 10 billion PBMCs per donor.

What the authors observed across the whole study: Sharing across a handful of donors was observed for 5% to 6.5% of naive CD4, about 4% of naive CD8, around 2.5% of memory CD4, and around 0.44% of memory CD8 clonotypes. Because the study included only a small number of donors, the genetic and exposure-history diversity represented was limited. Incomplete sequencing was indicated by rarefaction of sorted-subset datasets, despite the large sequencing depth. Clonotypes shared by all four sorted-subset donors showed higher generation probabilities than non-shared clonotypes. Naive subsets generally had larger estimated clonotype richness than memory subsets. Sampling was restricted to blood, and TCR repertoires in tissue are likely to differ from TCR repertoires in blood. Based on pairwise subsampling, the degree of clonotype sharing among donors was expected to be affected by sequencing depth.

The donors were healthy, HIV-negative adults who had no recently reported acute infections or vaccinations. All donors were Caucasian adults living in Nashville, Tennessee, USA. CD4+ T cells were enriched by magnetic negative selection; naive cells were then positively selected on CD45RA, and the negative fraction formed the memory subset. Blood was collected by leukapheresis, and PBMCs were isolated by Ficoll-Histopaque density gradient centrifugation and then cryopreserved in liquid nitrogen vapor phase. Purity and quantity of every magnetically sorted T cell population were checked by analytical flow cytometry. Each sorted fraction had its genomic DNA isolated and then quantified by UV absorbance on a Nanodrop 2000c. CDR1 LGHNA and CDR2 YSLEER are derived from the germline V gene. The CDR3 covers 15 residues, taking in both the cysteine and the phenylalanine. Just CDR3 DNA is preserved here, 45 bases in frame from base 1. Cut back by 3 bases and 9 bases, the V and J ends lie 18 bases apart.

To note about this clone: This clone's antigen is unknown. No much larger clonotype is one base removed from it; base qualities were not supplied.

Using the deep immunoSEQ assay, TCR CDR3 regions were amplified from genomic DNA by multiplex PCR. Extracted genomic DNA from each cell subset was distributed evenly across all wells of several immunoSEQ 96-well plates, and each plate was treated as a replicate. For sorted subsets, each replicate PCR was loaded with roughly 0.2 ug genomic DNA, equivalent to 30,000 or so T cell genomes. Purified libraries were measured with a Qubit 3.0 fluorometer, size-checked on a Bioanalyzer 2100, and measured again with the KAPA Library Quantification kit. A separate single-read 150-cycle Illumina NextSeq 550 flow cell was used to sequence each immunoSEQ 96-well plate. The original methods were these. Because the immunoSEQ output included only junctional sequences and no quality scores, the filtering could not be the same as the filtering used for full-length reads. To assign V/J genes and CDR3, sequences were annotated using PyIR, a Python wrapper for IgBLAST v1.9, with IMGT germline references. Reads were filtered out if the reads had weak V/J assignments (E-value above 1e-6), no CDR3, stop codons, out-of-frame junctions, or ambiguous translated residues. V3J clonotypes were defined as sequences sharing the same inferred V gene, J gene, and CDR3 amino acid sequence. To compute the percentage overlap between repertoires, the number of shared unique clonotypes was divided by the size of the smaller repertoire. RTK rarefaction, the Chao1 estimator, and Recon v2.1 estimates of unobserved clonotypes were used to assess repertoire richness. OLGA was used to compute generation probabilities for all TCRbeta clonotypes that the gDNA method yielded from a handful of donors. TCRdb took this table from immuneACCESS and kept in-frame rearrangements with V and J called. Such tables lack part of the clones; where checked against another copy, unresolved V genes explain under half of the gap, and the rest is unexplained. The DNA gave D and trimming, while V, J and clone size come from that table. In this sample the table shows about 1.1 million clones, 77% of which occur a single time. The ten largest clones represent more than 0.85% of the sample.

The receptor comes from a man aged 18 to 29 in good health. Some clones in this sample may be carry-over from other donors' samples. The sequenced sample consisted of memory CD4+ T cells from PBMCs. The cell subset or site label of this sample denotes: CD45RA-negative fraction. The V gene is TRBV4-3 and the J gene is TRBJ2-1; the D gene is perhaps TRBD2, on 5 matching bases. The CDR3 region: CASSHARGLDSEQFF. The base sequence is TGCGCCAGCAGCCATGCACGGGGATTGGATAGTGAGCAGTTCTTC.